The 2 T cell receptor beta chains below come from one sample, sequenced in a study of neurological immune-mediated disorders. TCRdb re-derived calls from the 5' RACE reads in MiXCR, one entry per CDR3 protein. The sample includes about 48,000 distinct CDR3 sequences, roughly a quarter seen only once; the top ten take over 20%. Sequencing was done on a sample of PBMCs. The receptor source for this set is a woman aged 70 to 79 in good health.

This clonotype was detected many times. The chain links TRBV9 to TRBJ2-1, with D maybe TRBD1 (6 bases). The CDR3 is 16 residues long. Trimming stripped 2 bases from V and 6 bases from J, with 18 bases between. Germline CDR1 reads SGDLS; CDR2 reads YYNGEE. The CDR3 here is CASSVTGGLPGNEQFF. The CDR3 nucleotides read TGTGCCAGCAGCGTGACAGGAGGACTCCCGGGCAATGAGCAGTTCTTC. Together with reference TRBV9 and TRBJ2-1, the CDR3 gives the full variable domain: DSGVTQTPKHLITATGQRVTLRCSPRSGDLSVYWYQQSLDQGLQFLIQYYNGEERAKGNILERFSAQQFPDLHSELNLSSLELGDSALYFCASSVTGGLPGNEQFFGPGTRLTVL.

In this sample, this clonotype turned up many times. This chain links TRBV7-2 with TRBJ2-3; 10 positions agree with TRBD1. CDR1 SGHTA and CDR2 FQGNSA come from the germline V gene. This CDR3 spans 15 amino acids. J lost 3 bases, V lost 1 base, and 1 base had no gene match. The CDR3 DNA follows: TGTGCCAGCAGCTTAGGGGGACAGGGGACAGATACGCAGTATTTT. Translated, it gives CASSLGGQGTDTQYF. The full variable domain, in which reference TRBV7-2 and TRBJ2-3 provide the parts outside the CDR3, is GAGVSQSPSNKVTEKGKDVELRCDPISGHTALYWYRQSLGQGLEFLIYFQGNSAPDKSGLPSDRFSAERTGGSVSTLTIQRTQQEDSAVYLCASSLGGQGTDTQYFGPGTRLTVL.